The present T cell receptor (beta chain) was sequenced within a study of memory CD4+ T cells and cytomegalovirus serostatus. Across the study: Donors were healthy Belgian adults, under ten CMV seropositive and approximately 25 seronegative.

Profiling relied on immunoSEQ multiplex PCR, and the TCRdb table lists in-frame clones only, not all of them. The sample holds around 63,000 clones, 60% to 85% seen once. Single viable CD3+CD4+CD8-CD45RO+ cells were sorted as the memory CD4+ T cells. The V gene's germline CDR1 is MNHEY and CDR2 SMNVEV (reference sequence). The CDR3 totals 14 residues. Trimming took off 2 bases at V and 16 bases at J, with 20 bases between the two ends. The receptor comes from an adult in good health and CMV-seronegative. Some clones in this sample may be carry-over from other donors' samples. The V call is TRBV27, the J call TRBJ1-4; no clear D gene. The specimen sequenced was memory CD4+ T cells from blood. CDR3 coding DNA: TGTGCCAGCAGTTTAATCCCCTTCGGATCTCCCCCGTTTTTT. Its translation: CASSLIPFGSPPFF.